The sample holds many counts of the clone carrying this T cell receptor beta chain. Its antigen is not identified. These data belong to a study of T-cell reconstitution after alpha-beta-depleted transplantation in children. Germline V gene sequence: CDR1 SGHKS, CDR2 YYEKEE (reference sequence). The V end lost 4 bases, the J end lost 4 bases, and 10 bases lay between the germline ends. The CDR3 sequence is 13 residues long. Findings and caveats of the study: When one year had passed after transplant, most T-cell counts and diversity came from newly produced T cells. Several hundred expanded graft clones reportedly were the source of alpha-beta T cells about two months after transplant. Some patients owed their high day-60 TCRbeta diversity to surviving recipient T cells and thymic progenitors.

The TCRbeta library incorporated unique molecular identifiers. TCRdb independently ran MiXCR on the PCR reads; one entry per CDR3 protein. The sample contains 110,000 or so distinct CDR3 sequences, roughly 6.1% of which appear only once. J is TRBJ2-3 and V is TRBV5-5; D is undetermined. The clonotype originates from a male patient aged 2 to 9 who had a stem cell transplant for acute lymphoblastic leukemia, so the T cells may come from the graft donor. Sequencing was performed on PBMCs, mostly from graft donor cells, taken 360 days after TCRalphabeta/CD19-depleted stem cell transplant. CDR3 region: CASSPPSADTQYF. Written as DNA, the CDR3 is TGTGCCAGCAGCCCGCCTTCGGCAGATACGCAGTATTTT.